The 6 T cell receptor beta chains given below trace back to one sample, sequenced in a study of blood T cell repertoires in COVID-19. Profiling relied on immunoSEQ multiplex PCR, and the TCRdb table lists in-frame clones only, not all of them. The data contain 60,000 to 80,000 clones, roughly 89% of them singletons. The sequenced material came from peripheral blood. These receptors were obtained from a man aged 55-75 years with acute or convalescent COVID-19.

The chain recombines TRBV19 with TRBJ2-1; TRBD2 is a possible D gene (6 bases). The CDR3 loop spans 14 amino acids. The germline V gene has CDR1 LNHDA and CDR2 SQIVND (reference sequence). V shed 6 bases and J shed 0 bases, with 9 bases lying between them. The CDR3 DNA reads as TGTGCCAGTAGGGCGGGGCCCTCCTACAATGAGCAGTTCTTC. It translates to CASRAGPSYNEQFF.

CDR3 DNA sequence: TGTGCCAGTAGTCTGACGAGCGGGGGCGGGGGTGAGCAGTTCTTC. Translated: CASSLTSGGGGEQFF. This chain connects TRBV19 to TRBJ2-1, with 8 bases identical to TRBD2. The ends lost 5 bases at V and 9 bases at J; junction bases unmatched: 12. CDR1 is LNHDA and CDR2 is SQIVND in the germline V gene (reference sequence). This CDR3 region has 15 residues.

The V call is TRBV6-2 or TRBV6-3, the J call TRBJ1-5, with D perhaps matching TRBD1 (6 bases). The V and J ends lost 5 bases and 2 bases respectively, with 13 bases between them. The CDR3 consists of 15 residues. Germline values: CDR1 MNHEY, CDR2 SVGEGT. CDR3 residues: CASSPSRQGNQPQHF. For the CDR3, the DNA is TGTGCCAGCAGTCCCTCTCGACAGGGCAATCAGCCCCAGCATTTT.

V is TRBV28 and J is TRBJ2-1; 7 nucleotides line up with TRBD2. Germline V CDR1 and CDR2: MDHEN, SYDVKM. This CDR3 is built from 14 residues. Trimming cost V 5 bases and J 6 bases; bases outside gene matches: 7. This chain's CDR3 is CASSLLGGSNEQFF. The CDR3 coding sequence is TGTGCCAGCAGTCTCCTCGGGGGGAGCAATGAGCAGTTCTTC.

The V call is TRBV2, the J call TRBJ1-2, with D possibly TRBD1 on 5 matching bases. Per the germline V gene, CDR1 is SNHLY and CDR2 is FYNNEI. With 5 bases removed from V and 4 bases from J, the gap between germline ends came to 17 bases. This CDR3 region has 15 residues. The CDR3 is CASSTKKTASYGYTF. The CDR3 coding sequence is TGTGCCAGCAGTACGAAAAAGACAGCTTCCTATGGCTACACCTTC.

The CDR3 DNA follows: TGCGCCAGCAGCTTTGAACAGGGGAGGAATGAGCAGTTCTTC. It specifies CASSFEQGRNEQFF. This chain uses TRBV5-1 with TRBJ2-1; D perhaps matches TRBD1 (7 bases). The CDR3 has 14 residues. Trimming removed 2 bases from V and 7 bases from J, with 13 bases in between. Germline CDR1 is SGHRS and CDR2 is YFSETQ.